The 18 T cell receptor beta chains listed next were all sequenced from one sample in a study of cytomegalovirus exposure and HLA in healthy donors. The data were produced by immunoSEQ multiplex PCR, yet TCRdb's version contains in-frame clones alone and is incomplete. In the table there are 200,000 to 250,000 clones, roughly 89% of which are singletons. Sequencing was carried out using PBMCs. All receptors come from a man younger than 35 in good health and CMV-seronegative.

The chain is built from TRBV7-8 and TRBJ2-5; D is unresolved. Per germline, CDR1 SGHVS and CDR2 FQNEAQ. Deletions cut 7 bases from V and 3 bases from J, with 15 bases between. The CDR3 sequence is 14 residues long. CDR3 loop: CASTPTTGEETQYF. CDR3 sequence (DNA): TGTGCCAGCACCCCTACTACCGGTGAAGAGACCCAGTACTTC.

The chain recombines TRBV30 with TRBJ2-3; 8 nucleotides agree with TRBD2. After removal of 7 bases from V and 3 bases from J, the junction contained 3 bases not matched to a gene. This CDR3 is built from 12 residues. CDR1 and CDR2 (germline): GTSNPN, SVGIG (reference sequence). Here the CDR3 DNA reads TGTGCCTATAGCGGGACGACAGATACGCAGTATTTT. Translating gives CAYSGTTDTQYF.

The rearrangement uses TRBV7-9 and TRBJ1-5; no clear D. Between the trimmed V and J ends, which lost 4 bases and 1 base, there was a span of 5 bases. This CDR3 comprises 13 residues. CDR1 SEHNR and CDR2 FQNEAQ come from the germline V gene (reference sequence). The DNA of the CDR3 is TGTGCCAGCAGCTATGGCAGCAATCAGCCCCAGCATTTT. Its protein is CASSYGSNQPQHF.

This CDR3 reads CASSLGRGGRNGNEQFF. The DNA of the CDR3 is TGTGCCAGCAGTTTAGGGCGCGGCGGGAGGAACGGGAATGAGCAGTTCTTC. The chain employs TRBV28 and TRBJ2-1, with 8 positions matching TRBD2. Germline V CDR1 and CDR2: MDHEN, SYDVKM. Trimming removed 2 bases from V and 7 bases from J; junction bases left unmatched: 13. CDR3 length: 17 residues.

V and J are TRBV2 and TRBJ1-6, with a possible D match to TRBD1 (5 bases). This CDR3 has 15 amino acids. CDR1 SNHLY and CDR2 FYNNEI come from the germline V gene. The germline V and J ends were trimmed by 1 base and 9 bases, with 13 bases remaining between them. The CDR3 region is CASSEVGPGGSPLHF. In nucleotides, the CDR3 is TGTGCCAGCAGTGAAGTGGGACCGGGAGGTTCACCCCTCCACTTT.

The chain has TRBV5-1 and TRBJ1-1; 8 bases are shared with TRBD1. Trimming removed 0 bases from V and 4 bases from J; junction bases left unmatched: 8. CDR1 and CDR2 (germline): SGHRS, YFSETQ. This CDR3 contains 16 residues. CDR3 DNA sequence: TGCGCCAGCAGCTTGGTTCCTAGACAGGGGTCCACTGAAGCTTTCTTT. Translated: CASSLVPRQGSTEAFF.

This chain links TRBV5-6 with TRBJ1-2, with TRBD1 identical over 8 bases. CDR1 is SGHDT and CDR2 is YYEEEE in the germline V gene. J gave up 4 bases and V 0 bases, and 2 bases lay outside the gene matches. This CDR3 comprises 14 residues. CDR3 DNA: TGTGCCAGCAGCTTGGACAGGGGGAGCTATGGCTACACCTTC. Encoded protein: CASSLDRGSYGYTF.

This chain connects TRBV4-3 to TRBJ2-7, with 7 nucleotides matching TRBD1. The V gene end was trimmed by 1 base and the J gene end by 3 bases; junction bases not matched to a gene: 9. This CDR3 contains 16 residues. Germline CDR1 is LGHNA and CDR2 is YSLEER. The CDR3 sequence is CASSQVRGSSFYEQYF. The CDR3 DNA reads as TGCGCCAGCAGCCAAGTCAGGGGGTCTTCGTTCTACGAGCAGTACTTC.

This clone was counted once. The chain employs TRBV19 and TRBJ2-1, with TRBD1 identical over 8 bases. V lost 5 bases to trimming and J lost 4 bases; unmatched junction nucleotides: 7. Per the germline V gene, CDR1 is LNHDA and CDR2 is SQIVND (reference sequence). The CDR3 runs to 15 residues. The CDR3 loop is CASSARQGRYNEQFF. The CDR3 nucleotides read TGTGCCAGTAGTGCTCGACAGGGGAGGTACAATGAGCAGTTCTTC. The full variable domain, with the rest looked up from reference TRBV19 and TRBJ2-1, is DGGITQSPKYLFRKEGQNVTLSCEQNLNHDAMYWYRQDPGQGLRLIYYSQIVNDFQKGDIAEGYSVSREKKESFPLTVTSAQKNPTAFYLCASSARQGRYNEQFFGPGTRLTVL.

The chain combines TRBV28 with TRBJ2-3, with 16 bases fitting TRBD2. CDR1 MDHEN and CDR2 SYDVKM come from the germline V gene. The CDR3 is made up of 23 amino acids. V shed 4 bases, J shed 0 bases, and the junction held 19 bases outside the gene matches. This chain's CDR3 is CASSSLPGQAGTSGRVSTDTQYF. Written as DNA, the CDR3 is TGTGCCAGCAGTTCTCTTCCGGGACAGGCCGGGACTAGCGGGAGGGTTAGCACAGATACGCAGTATTTT. Looking up the rest from reference TRBV28 and TRBJ2-3 gives the full variable domain: DVKVTQSSRYLVKRTGEKVFLECVQDMDHENMFWYRQDPGLGLRLIYFSYDVKMKEKGDIPEGYSVSREKKERFSLILESASTNQTSMYLCASSSLPGQAGTSGRVSTDTQYFGPGTRLTVL.

The chain combines TRBV4-1 with TRBJ2-7; 8 positions agree with TRBD1. This CDR3 has 14 residues. Trimming removed 0 bases from V and 3 bases from J; junction bases left unmatched: 1. Germline-derived CDR1 and CDR2 are MGHRA and YSYEKL. The CDR3 DNA reads TGCGCCAGCAGCCAAGAGGGGACAGGCTACGAGCAGTACTTC. Amino acids: CASSQEGTGYEQYF.

This sequence joins TRBV28 and TRBJ1-1, with D possibly being TRBD1 (5 bases). In germline, CDR1 is MDHEN, CDR2 SYDVKM. Trimming pared 2 bases from V and 6 bases from J, leaving 10 bases between. This CDR3 has 13 amino acids. The CDR3 loop reads CASSLGAWAEAFF. The CDR3 DNA sequence: TGTGCCAGCAGTTTAGGGGCATGGGCTGAAGCTTTCTTT.

V usage is TRBV7-3 and J usage is TRBJ2-3, with D tentatively TRBD2 (5 bases). V lost 5 bases, J lost 2 bases, and 11 bases lay in between. The CDR3 extends over 14 amino acids. From germline, CDR1 is SGHTA and CDR2 FQGTGA. The CDR3 DNA reads as TGTGCCAGCAGCGCGGGCCACCACACAGATACGCAGTATTTT. It yields the protein CASSAGHHTDTQYF.

The chain recombines TRBV6-6 with TRBJ1-6; D is unresolved. Trimming pared 5 bases from V and 7 bases from J, leaving 9 bases between. Germline CDR1 reads MNHNY; CDR2 reads SVGAGI (reference sequence). This CDR3 region has 13 residues. In nucleotides, the CDR3 is TGTGCCAGCAGTCTCAGTACCAATTCACCCCTCCACTTT. Its protein product is CASSLSTNSPLHF.

The J gene is TRBJ1-1, the V gene TRBV7-9; maybe TRBD1 (5 bases). Trimming removed 3 bases from V and 5 bases from J, with 10 bases in between. Germline CDR1 SEHNR, CDR2 FQNEAQ (reference sequence). The length of the CDR3 is 13 residues. The CDR3, as DNA: TGTGCCAGCAGCTTCGACAGTCAGACTGAAGCTTTCTTT. It is translated as CASSFDSQTEAFF.

This clone was detected only once. V gene TRBV11-2 combines with J gene TRBJ2-1; tentative D call: TRBD1 (6 bases). Germline loops: CDR1 SGHAT, CDR2 FQNNGV. Trimming removed 5 bases at V and 7 bases at J, with 21 bases between. The CDR3 consists of 16 residues. This CDR3 is CASSTLKPQGGNEQFF. In DNA form, the CDR3 reads TGTGCCAGCAGCACTCTTAAGCCACAGGGTGGAAATGAGCAGTTCTTC.

The chain couples TRBV27 to TRBJ1-2; tentatively, D is TRBD1 (6 bases). The germline gives CDR1 MNHEY, CDR2 SMNVEV (reference sequence). Between the trimmed V and J ends, which lost 6 bases and 5 bases, there was a span of 22 bases. This CDR3 is 16 amino acids long. This CDR3 is CASRPGQKNPVYGYTF. CDR3 nucleotides: TGTGCCAGCAGACCGGGACAAAAAAATCCTGTGTATGGCTACACCTTC.

This sequence joins TRBV28 and TRBJ2-6; 8 bases are shared with TRBD1. Per the germline V gene, CDR1 is MDHEN and CDR2 is SYDVKM. This CDR3 comprises 17 residues. Germline trimming cut 6 bases from V and 3 bases from J; bases unmatched to any gene: 10. The DNA of the CDR3 is TGTGCCAGCAGCTCCGGGACAGGAAAGTTTGGGGCCAACGTCCTGACTTTC. It encodes CASSSGTGKFGANVLTF.